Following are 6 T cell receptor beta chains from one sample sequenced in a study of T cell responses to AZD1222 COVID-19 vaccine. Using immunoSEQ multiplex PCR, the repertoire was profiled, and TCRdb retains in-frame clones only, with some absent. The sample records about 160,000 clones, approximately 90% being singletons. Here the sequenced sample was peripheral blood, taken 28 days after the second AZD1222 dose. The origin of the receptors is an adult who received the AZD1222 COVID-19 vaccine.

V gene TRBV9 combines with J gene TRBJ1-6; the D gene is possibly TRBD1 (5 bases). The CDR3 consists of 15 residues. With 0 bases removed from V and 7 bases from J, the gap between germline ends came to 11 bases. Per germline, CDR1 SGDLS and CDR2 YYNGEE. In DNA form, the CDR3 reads TGTGCCAGCAGCGTAGGGCAGGGTCGCAATTCACCCCTCCACTTT. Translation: CASSVGQGRNSPLHF.

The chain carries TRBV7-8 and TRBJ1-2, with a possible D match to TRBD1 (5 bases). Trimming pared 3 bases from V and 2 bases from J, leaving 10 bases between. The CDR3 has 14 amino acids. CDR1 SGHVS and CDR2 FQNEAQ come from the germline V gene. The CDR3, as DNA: TGTGCCAGCAGCTTTGACAGTCCGAACTATGGCTACACCTTC. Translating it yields CASSFDSPNYGYTF.

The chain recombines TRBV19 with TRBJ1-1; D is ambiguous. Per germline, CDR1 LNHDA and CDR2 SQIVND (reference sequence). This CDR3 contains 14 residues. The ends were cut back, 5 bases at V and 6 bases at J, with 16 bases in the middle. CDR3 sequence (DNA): TGTGCCAGTAGTCGCATCTGGTCCGCAGCTGAAGCTTTCTTT. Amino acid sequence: CASSRIWSAAEAFF.

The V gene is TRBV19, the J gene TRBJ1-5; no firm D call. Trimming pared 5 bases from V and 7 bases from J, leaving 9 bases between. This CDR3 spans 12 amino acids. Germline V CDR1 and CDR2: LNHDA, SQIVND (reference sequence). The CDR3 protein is CASSAFGQPQHF. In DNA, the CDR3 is TGTGCCAGTAGTGCTTTTGGGCAGCCCCAGCATTTT.

The CDR3 bases are TGTGCCAGCAGCGCACCAGGACGGTACGAGCAGTACTTC. This translates into CASSAPGRYEQYF. This chain links TRBV5-5 with TRBJ2-7, with no clear D. V was shortened by 4 bases and J by 4 bases, with 12 bases between the two germline ends. This CDR3 comprises 13 residues. Germline V gives CDR1 SGHKS, CDR2 YYEKEE (reference sequence).

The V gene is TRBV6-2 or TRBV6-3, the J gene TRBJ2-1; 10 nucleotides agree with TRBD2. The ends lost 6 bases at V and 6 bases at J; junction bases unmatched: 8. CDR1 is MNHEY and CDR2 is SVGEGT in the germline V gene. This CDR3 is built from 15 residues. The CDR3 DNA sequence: TGTGCCAGCAGCCGACCCGGGACTAGCGTCAATGAGCAGTTCTTC. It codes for CASSRPGTSVNEQFF.